The clone carrying this TCR beta chain was counted at least ten times. Antigen unknown. One end of the junction does not line up with germline, which may come from a read error. This entry is derived from a study of prognosis after radiotherapy for stage I lung cancer. Study summary: Tumors were squamous cell carcinoma in seven patients and adenocarcinoma in some 11. Study-level points and caveats: Counted unique TCR clones declined after stereotactic body radiation therapy (median around 9,500 versus 6,500).

The CDR3 loop spans 16 amino acids. Amplification of TCR beta CDR3 from genomic DNA used two-round multiplex PCR. Gene-specific primers for each TRBV and TRBJ gene drove first-round PCR. Each CDR3 protein is one row after TCRdb ran MiXCR on the multiplex PCR reads. The sample has about 15,000 distinct CDR3 sequences, less than 35% seen once. No patient had prior chemotherapy, radiotherapy or other malignancies, and all were node-negative on CT and PET/CT. This sequence joins TRBV12-3 or TRBV12-4 and TRBJ2-6; maybe TRBD1 (5 bases). The source material was PBMCs, sampled before or after stereotactic body radiation therapy (not recorded which). This clonotype originated in a donor over 45 with non-small cell lung cancer. CDR3 protein: CASSIRHISGADVLTF. In DNA, the CDR3 is TGTGCCAGCAGTATCCGACACATCTCTGGGGCCGACGTCCTGACTTTC.